This T cell receptor (beta chain) was found in a study of beta chain features in type 1 diabetes. This CDR3 spans 20 amino acids. CDR1 is MGHRA, CDR2 YSYEKL, per germline. With V trimmed by 3 bases and J by 2 bases, 13 bases remained unmatched. Regarding this clone: Its antigen is unidentified.

Expressed TCRB transcripts were sequenced because the isolated RNA had all been reverse transcribed beforehand. Data came from immunoSEQ multiplex PCR; TCRdb stores just in-frame clones and leaves some out. This sample has about 240,000 clones, with 14% found just once. General observations from the study: Within each of all four CD4+ subsets, Type 1 diabetes patients had TCRB CDR3s that were moderately but significantly shorter.

This receptor was obtained from a man aged 25 to 45 with type 1 diabetes. J is TRBJ2-6 and V is TRBV4-1; the match to TRBD1 covers 10 bases. The source material was naive CD4+ T cells from blood. The CDR3 DNA is TGCGCCAGCAGCCAGGCCCCTGCGGGCGGACAGGGGGCTGGGGCCAACGTCCTGACTTTC. It yields the protein CASSQAPAGGQGAGANVLTF.